These T cell receptor beta chains were read from a single sample in a study of cytomegalovirus exposure and HLA in healthy donors. Here immunoSEQ multiplex PCR was the method, and the copy in TCRdb shows in-frame clones only, minus some. The table has 200,000 or so clones, 75% to 90% seen once. The sequenced sample consisted of PBMCs. The receptor source for this set is a woman in her forties or fifties in good health and CMV-seropositive. CDR3s include the opening cysteine and the closing phenylalanine or tryptophan. A D gene is named only where the DNA matches it firmly. Only some rows state a clone size, as once, few, many or a class for expanded clones.

d_call,clone_size,j_call,v_call,cdr3_nt,cdr3_aa
.,.,TRBJ1-6,TRBV4-1,TGCGCCAGCAGCCAAGAGAGGGGTGGGGGGGGCAATTCACCCCTCCACTTT,CASSQERGGGGNSPLHF
.,.,TRBJ2-5,TRBV11-3,TGTGCCAGCAGCTTAGATGGAGGCCAAGAGACCCAGTACTTC,CASSLDGGQETQYF
TRBD1,.,TRBJ2-5,TRBV5-4,TGTGCCAGCAGCTTAGGGACAGGGGGAGGCGAGACCCAGTACTTC,CASSLGTGGGETQYF
.,.,TRBJ2-6,TRBV7-9,TGTGCCAGCAGCTTCTCCGCGGCTGGGGCCAACGGCCTGACTTTC,CASSFSAAGANGLTF
TRBD1,.,TRBJ1-2,TRBV19,TGTGCCAGTAGTATCCTCGAGGAGGGGGCAAAGGGCTACACCTTC,CASSILEEGAKGYTF
.,.,TRBJ1-5,TRBV30,TGTGCCTGGAGCATCCGGGGGGGGACTCAGCCCCAGCATTTT,CAWSIRGGTQPQHF
.,few,TRBJ2-7,TRBV18,TGTGCCAGCTCACCACCGTTGACTACCGTTCGCGAGCAGTACTTC,CASSPPLTTVREQYF
.,.,TRBJ1-1,TRBV5-5,TGTGCCAGCAGCTTGAAATGGCAGAACACTGAAGCTTTCTTT,CASSLKWQNTEAFF
.,.,TRBJ2-7,TRBV4-1,TGCGCCAGCAGCCAAGATTGGAGCTCCTACGAGCAGTACTTC,CASSQDWSSYEQYF
TRBD2,.,TRBJ2-2,TRBV7-9,TGTGCCAGCAGCCCGGGACTAGCAAGAACCGGGGAGCTGTTTTTT,CASSPGLARTGELFF
TRBD2,.,TRBJ2-3,TRBV5-4,TGTGCCAGCAGCCTAGAACTAGCGGAAGCACAGATACGCAGGAGGGAATTT,CASSLELAEAQIRRREF
TRBD2,.,TRBJ2-7,TRBV30,TGTGCCCGGAGCCCCGGGGGGAGCTCCTACGAGCAGTACTTC,CARSPGGSSYEQYF
TRBD1,.,TRBJ2-5,TRBV5-4,TGTGCCAGCAGCCCGGGACAGAGAACGGGGGAGACCCAGTACTTC,CASSPGQRTGETQYF
.,.,TRBJ2-2,TRBV10-1,TGCGCCAGCAGTGGGGCCTTTGGTACCGGGGAGCTGTTTTTT,CASSGAFGTGELFF
TRBD2,few,TRBJ2-5,TRBV6-6,TGTGCCAGCGGGCGGACTAGCGGGGGTGAGACCCAGTACTTC,CASGRTSGGETQYF
.,.,TRBJ1-2,TRBV28,TGTGCCAGCAGTCTACAGGGAATGGTCGGCTACACCTTC,CASSLQGMVGYTF
.,.,TRBJ2-3,TRBV18,TGTGCCAGCTCACCTACTCAACTTAGCACAGATACGCAGTATTTT,CASSPTQLSTDTQYF
.,.,TRBJ1-2,TRBV7-8,TGTGCCAGCAGCTTAGGAAAGGGGGGGAGCTATGGCTACACCTTC,CASSLGKGGSYGYTF
TRBD2,.,TRBJ2-2,TRBV11-2,TGTGCCAGCAGCTTAGCGGGAGGCCGCGGGGAGCTGTTTTTT,CASSLAGGRGELFF
TRBD1,once,TRBJ2-6,TRBV5-8,TGTGCCAGCAGTAGACAGGGAACAGGGGCCAACGTCCTGACTTTC,CASSRQGTGANVLTF
TRBD1,.,TRBJ2-3,TRBV5-1,TGCGCCAGCGGTTATATTACAGGGGATACAGATACGCAGTATTTT,CASGYITGDTDTQYF
.,.,TRBJ2-2,TRBV5-4,TGTGCCAGCAGCTTGGCAGTAGGGGACACCGGGGAGCTGTTTTTT,CASSLAVGDTGELFF
TRBD1,.,TRBJ2-7,TRBV7-2,TGTGCCAGCAGACGGACCGGGACAGGGTTCTACGAGCAGTACTTC,CASRRTGTGFYEQYF
TRBD1,.,TRBJ2-2,TRBV6-1,TGTGCCAGCAGACTTGGACAGGGCTATGGGGAGCTGTTTTTT,CASRLGQGYGELFF
TRBD2,.,TRBJ2-3,TRBV9,TGTGCCAGCAGCGTAGGCCCCCTAGCGGGATACACAGATACGCAGTATTTT,CASSVGPLAGYTDTQYF
.,.,TRBJ2-2,TRBV7-9,TGTGCCAGCAGCTTCGGGAATTCGAACACCGGGGAGCTGTTTTTT,CASSFGNSNTGELFF
.,.,TRBJ2-1,TRBV28,TGTGCCAGCAGCCTGGACACAGAGTACAATGAGCAGTTCTTC,CASSLDTEYNEQFF
TRBD2,.,TRBJ2-7,TRBV5-1,TGCGCCAGCAGCCGGACTAGCGGGGTTTACGAGCAGTACTTC,CASSRTSGVYEQYF
TRBD2,few,TRBJ2-5,TRBV7-9,TGTGCCAGCAGCTTACTCCAGCGGGAGGGCCTTTCGCGGGAGACCCAGTACTTC,CASSLLQREGLSRETQYF
TRBD1,.,TRBJ1-2,TRBV7-9,TGTTCCAGCAGCTTAGTAGGGAGGACAGGCTTTAACTATGGCTACACCTTC,CSSSLVGRTGFNYGYTF
.,.,TRBJ1-4,TRBV28,TGTGCCTCAGAGGGGGACCATGAAAAACTGTTTTTT,CASEGDHEKLFF
TRBD2,.,TRBJ2-2,TRBV11-2,TGTGCCAGCAGCCCCCCGGGACTAGCGTTATCCGGGGAGCTGTTTTTT,CASSPPGLALSGELFF
TRBD2,.,TRBJ2-1,TRBV4-2,TGTGCCAGCAGGCAGCGGGAGACGGGATACAATGAGCAGTTCTTC,CASRQRETGYNEQFF
.,.,TRBJ1-5,TRBV2,TGTGCCAGCAGTGTTGGGTCAGGAAGCAGCAATCAGCCCCAGCATTTT,CASSVGSGSSNQPQHF
TRBD1,once,TRBJ2-3,TRBV6-5,TGTGCCAGCAGACGGACAGGGGGCGGCACAGATACGCAGTATTTT,CASRRTGGGTDTQYF
TRBD2,.,TRBJ2-5,TRBV6-1,TGTGCCAGCAGTGAAGCCAGCGGGGGGGCCGGGGAGACCCAGTACTTC,CASSEASGGAGETQYF
.,.,TRBJ2-3,TRBV2,TGTGCCAGCAGATGGCAAGACACAGATACGCAGTATTTT,CASRWQDTDTQYF
.,.,TRBJ1-2,TRBV7-9,TGTGCCACCACCCGGTCGGCGGAGACAGCTAACTATGGCTACACCTTC,CATTRSAETANYGYTF
.,.,TRBJ2-3,TRBV5-6,TGTGCCAGCAGCTTACCAACAGGGCCCAACCCCACAGATACGCAGTATTTT,CASSLPTGPNPTDTQYF
.,.,TRBJ1-2,TRBV19,TGTGCCAGTCATCCGGGACAACCTGACAACGGTGGCTACACCTTC,CASHPGQPDNGGYTF
.,.,TRBJ2-7,TRBV28,TGTGCCAGCAGTTTGGGACTTGGGGGCTACGAGCAGTACTTC,CASSLGLGGYEQYF
TRBD1,.,TRBJ1-4,TRBV19,TGTGCCAGTAGCCCGGGACAGGCATCAACTAATGAAAAACTGTTTTTT,CASSPGQASTNEKLFF
TRBD1,.,TRBJ2-7,TRBV19,TGTGCCAGTAGTCCGGACAGGGGGACCTACGAGCAGTACTTC,CASSPDRGTYEQYF
TRBD1,.,TRBJ2-5,TRBV11-2,TGTGCCAGCAGCTCGCCCAAGGGGACAGGGGGCCGAGAGACCCAGTACTTC,CASSSPKGTGGRETQYF
.,.,TRBJ2-1,TRBV6-5,TGTGCCAGCAGTTACACCTCCGGGACAAACAATGAGCAGTTCTTC,CASSYTSGTNNEQFF
.,.,TRBJ2-7,TRBV11-3,TGTGCCAGCAGCCCAGGGATTGGCTACGAGCAGTACTTC,CASSPGIGYEQYF
.,.,TRBJ2-7,TRBV6-5,TGTGCCAGCAGTTACGCAGGGCCATACGAGCAGTACTTC,CASSYAGPYEQYF
TRBD1,.,TRBJ1-4,TRBV7-9,TGTGCCAGCAGCTCGGACAGGCAACTTAATGAAAAACTGTTTTTT,CASSSDRQLNEKLFF
.,.,TRBJ2-5,TRBV7-2,TGTGCCAGCAGCTTAGGAGGGCAAGAGACCCAGTACTTC,CASSLGGQETQYF
.,once,TRBJ1-1,TRBV7-8,TGTGCCAGCAGCTTAGCAGGGGCCGGTAACACTGAAGCTTTCTTT,CASSLAGAGNTEAFF
TRBD1,.,TRBJ1-2,TRBV13,TGTGCCAGCAGCTTAAACAGGGGCTCTAGGTATGGCTACACCTTC,CASSLNRGSRYGYTF
.,.,TRBJ1-5,TRBV6-6,TGTGCCAGCAGTTACGGTCGGCGAGCGAGCAATCAGCCCCAGCATTTT,CASSYGRRASNQPQHF
TRBD2,.,TRBJ2-2,TRBV10-3,TGTGCCATCGGCCGGACTAGCGGGGTGGACACCGGGGAGCTGTTTTTT,CAIGRTSGVDTGELFF
TRBD1,.,TRBJ1-4,TRBV7-9,TGTTCCAGCAGCATACCGACAGGGGGTAATGAAAAACTGTTTTTT,CSSSIPTGGNEKLFF
.,.,TRBJ2-5,TRBV18,TGTGCCAGCTCACCATCACAAGAGACCCAGTACTTC,CASSPSQETQYF
.,.,TRBJ2-7,TRBV6-5,TGTGCCAGCAGGTCGGCAGGGCGCTCCTACGAGCAGTACTTC,CASRSAGRSYEQYF
.,.,TRBJ2-7,TRBV6-5,TGTGCCAGCAGACGCGGGATGCTCCACGAGCAGTACTTC,CASRRGMLHEQYF
TRBD1,.,TRBJ2-5,TRBV25-1,TGTGCCGCTTCCGGGACAGCACGGGTTTGGTACTTC,CAASGTARVWYF